This T cell receptor beta chain was retrieved from a study of OX40 agonist ivuxolimab in advanced cancers. Study overall: Dose-escalation patients had hepatocellular carcinoma, melanoma, renal cell or head and neck cancer. Checkpoint inhibitors had been given previously to 40% of patients.

Germline V CDR1 and CDR2: MGHRA, YSYEKL. The CDR3 totals 16 residues. Study-level points and caveats: Both CD4+ and CD8+ T cell populations in blood had undergone clonal expansion by week 6 at 0.1 to 3.0 mg/kg.

Sequencing was performed with immunoSEQ multiplex PCR; in TCRdb, only in-frame clones are kept and a portion is missing. The sample lists over 90,000 clones, 94% occurring once. Notes on this clone: Its antigen is unknown.

Blood specimens came from baseline, cycle 4 day 1, and cycle 7 day 1. The specimen comprised CD4+ or CD8+ T cells sorted from blood, sampled in a trial of the OX40 agonist ivuxolimab. The chain recombines TRBV4-1 with TRBJ2-5; perhaps TRBD1 as D (6 bases). The end of the DNA fits TRBJ2-7 better, so the J call may be wrong. The origin of this receptor is an adult with an advanced solid tumor such as melanoma, head and neck, liver or kidney cancer. CDR3 nucleotide sequence: TGCGCCAGCAGCCCCAACCCCTACAGGGACTCCTACGAGCAGTACTTC. Its protein is CASSPNPYRDSYEQYF.